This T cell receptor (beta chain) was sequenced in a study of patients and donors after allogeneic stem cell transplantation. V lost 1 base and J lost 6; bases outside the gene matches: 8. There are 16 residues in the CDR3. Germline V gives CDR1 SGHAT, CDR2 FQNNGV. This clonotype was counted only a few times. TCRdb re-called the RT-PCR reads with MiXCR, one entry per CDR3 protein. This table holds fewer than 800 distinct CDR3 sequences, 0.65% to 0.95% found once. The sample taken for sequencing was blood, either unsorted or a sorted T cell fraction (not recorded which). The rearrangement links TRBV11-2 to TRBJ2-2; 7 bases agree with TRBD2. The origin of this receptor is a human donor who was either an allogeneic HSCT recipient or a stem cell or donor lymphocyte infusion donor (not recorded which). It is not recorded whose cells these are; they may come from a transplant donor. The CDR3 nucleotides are TGTGCCAGCAGCTTAGGTGGGAGGGCCACATCCGGGGAGCTGTTTTTT. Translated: CASSLGGRATSGELFF.